The rows below give T cell receptor beta chains drawn from one sample of a study of cytotoxic CD8 clonotypes in ibrutinib-treated CLL. Repertoires were generated with immunoSEQ multiplex PCR, while TCRdb's copy carries only in-frame clones and drops some. The data show about 250,000 clones, 60% to 75% seen once. Source: PBMCs, taken after 24 months of ibrutinib treatment. The origin of the receptors is a human donor with chronic lymphocytic leukemia. Each CDR3 is given with its conserved first and last residue. Fields, in order: CDR3 DNA, CDR3 protein, clone size, J gene, V gene, D gene, CDR3 length. A D gene is named only where the DNA matches it firmly. Size tells how often a clone was seen (once, few, many) or the class of an expanded clone, and some rows leave it out.

TGTGCCAGCAGCTTTTTGTTACAAGGGAGGATTGGCACAGATACGCAGTATTTT | CASSFLLQGRIGTDTQYF | NA | TRBJ2-3 | TRBV11-2 | NA | 18
TGCAGCGTTGCGTCAGGGGGATACAATCAGCCCCAGCATTTT | CSVASGGYNQPQHF | NA | TRBJ1-5 | TRBV29-1 | TRBD1 | 14
TGTGCCAGCAGCCTAGGACAGGGTGTCTACGAGCAGTACTTC | CASSLGQGVYEQYF | NA | TRBJ2-7 | TRBV27 | TRBD1 | 14
TGCGCCAGCAGCTTCCGACTAGCGGGAGGGCCGGTTGACGGGGAGCTGTTTTTT | CASSFRLAGGPVDGELFF | NA | TRBJ2-2 | TRBV5-1 | TRBD2 | 18
TGTGCCAGCAGCAAACCGGAAGCGGGAGGGGCCTACGAGCAGTACTTC | CASSKPEAGGAYEQYF | NA | TRBJ2-7 | TRBV4-2 | TRBD2 | 16
TGTGCCAGCACGGGCAACGGCCATGAGCAGTTCTTC | CASTGNGHEQFF | few | TRBJ2-1 | TRBV6-5 | NA | 12
TGTGCCAGCAGTTTATCGGCAGCGTACTACAATGAGCAGTTCTTC | CASSLSAAYYNEQFF | NA | TRBJ2-1 | TRBV28 | NA | 15
TGTGCCAGCAGTCCCGGGACAGGTCGTCCTAACGAGCAGTACTTC | CASSPGTGRPNEQYF | NA | TRBJ2-7 | TRBV14 | TRBD1 | 15
TGTGCCAGCAGTCTAGCCGGGACAGCGAACACCGGGGAGCTGTTTTTT | CASSLAGTANTGELFF | NA | TRBJ2-2 | TRBV2 | TRBD1 | 16
TGTGCCAGCAGCTTTGTCGTGGGGGCTGGGAGAGATACGCAGTATTTT | CASSFVVGAGRDTQYF | NA | TRBJ2-3 | TRBV7-2 | NA | 16
TGTGCCAGCAGCCCCCCAGGGCTAGCGGGAGTGGGTGAGCAGTTCTTC | CASSPPGLAGVGEQFF | once | TRBJ2-1 | TRBV9 | TRBD2 | 16
TGTGCGTACTATGTTAGCACAGATACGCAGTATTTT | CAYYVSTDTQYF | NA | TRBJ2-3 | TRBV7-8 | NA | 12
TGTGCCAGCAGCTCCACTAGTCTGGGTGAGCAGTTCTTC | CASSSTSLGEQFF | few | TRBJ2-1 | TRBV11-3 | NA | 13
TGTGCCATCAGCGCACCACACCACAGGGGTGAGCAGTTCTTC | CAISAPHHRGEQFF | NA | TRBJ2-1 | TRBV10-3 | TRBD1 | 14
TGCAGCCCCAAGGGGATGGGCACTGAAGCTTTCTTT | CSPKGMGTEAFF | NA | TRBJ1-1 | TRBV29-1 | NA | 12
TGTGCCAGCAGCTCCTCCGGACCGCCCCTGTTTTTT | CASSSSGPPLFF | NA | TRBJ1-4 | TRBV11-2 | NA | 12
TGCGCCAGCGGCCCCGCCCAGGGAGATACGCAGTATTTT | CASGPAQGDTQYF | NA | TRBJ2-3 | TRBV4-1 | NA | 13
TGTGCCAGCAGCGCCCGACTAGCGGGAAAAGGAGAGACCCAGTACTTC | CASSARLAGKGETQYF | NA | TRBJ2-5 | TRBV7-2 | TRBD2 | 16
TGTGCCAGCAGTTTATCGGGCAGGGGAAGAGGCTACACCTTC | CASSLSGRGRGYTF | NA | TRBJ1-2 | TRBV27 | NA | 14
TGTGCCAGCAGCTTACAGCGGGAGCAGTACTTC | CASSLQREQYF | NA | TRBJ2-7 | TRBV7-8 | NA | 11
TGTGCCAGCTGGGATGAGAGGGGCAGTGGCTACACCTTC | CASWDERGSGYTF | NA | TRBJ1-2 | TRBV14 | NA | 13
TGTGCCTGGAAGCGGCGGGATCGAGAGACCCAGTACTTC | CAWKRRDRETQYF | NA | TRBJ2-5 | TRBV30 | NA | 13
TGTGCCAGCAGCGGCCGGACTAGCCCACAGGGCTACGAGCAGTACTTC | CASSGRTSPQGYEQYF | NA | TRBJ2-7 | TRBV7-8 | TRBD2 | 16
TGTGCCAGCAGTGGCCTAGCGGGAGCAACCGGGGAGCTGTTTTTT | CASSGLAGATGELFF | NA | TRBJ2-2 | TRBV25-1 | TRBD2 | 15
TGTGCCAGCTCACCATCACAGGGTAACTACAATGAGCAGTTCTTC | CASSPSQGNYNEQFF | NA | TRBJ2-1 | TRBV18 | NA | 15
TGCGCCAGCAGCACGAGCCGAGGCAGTTCATACGAGCAGTACTTC | CASSTSRGSSYEQYF | few | TRBJ2-7 | TRBV4-1 | NA | 15
TGTGCCAGCTCACCCGCGGGGCGTAGCAATCAGCCCCAGCATTTT | CASSPAGRSNQPQHF | NA | TRBJ1-5 | TRBV18 | NA | 15
TGTGCCAGTAGTATGAGAATAAGGGGCGAGCAGTACTTC | CASSMRIRGEQYF | NA | TRBJ2-7 | TRBV19 | NA | 13
TGCGCCAGCAGCTTTAGCCCGGAATCCTACGAGCAGTACTTC | CASSFSPESYEQYF | NA | TRBJ2-7 | TRBV5-1 | NA | 14
TGTGCCAGCAGTTCCCCGACAGCTTATAGCAATCAGCCCCAGCATTTT | CASSSPTAYSNQPQHF | NA | TRBJ1-5 | TRBV28 | NA | 16
TGTGCCAGTAGTAGCATCGGACAGAACTACGAGCAGTACTTC | CASSSIGQNYEQYF | NA | TRBJ2-7 | TRBV19 | NA | 14
TGTGCCAGCAGTGACTCCCGCACACCAGAGACCCAGTACTTC | CASSDSRTPETQYF | NA | TRBJ2-5 | TRBV6-4 | NA | 14